Listed below are T cell receptor beta chains from one sample, sequenced in a study of shared clonotypes between healthy human individuals. Assay used: immunoSEQ multiplex PCR; TCRdb lists only in-frame clones, some missing. The sample contains hundreds of thousands of clones, almost 97% of which appear only once. Sample: naive CD4+ T cells sorted from blood. The receptors derive from a woman in her 30s in good health. Both conserved end residues are part of each CDR3. Each record gives: J gene, D gene, clone size, V gene, CDR3 protein, CDR3 DNA. A D gene is named only where the DNA matches it firmly. For some rows the clone size is stated as once, few or many, or as a class when expanded; others skip it.

>TRBJ1-1|TRBD1|NA|TRBV6-5
CASSHRGLNTEAFF
TGTGCCAGCAGCCACAGGGGGTTGAACACTGAAGCTTTCTTT
>TRBJ2-7|TRBD2|NA|TRBV27
CASSLSWAGRGGEQYF
TGTGCCAGCAGTTTATCGTGGGCGGGGAGGGGTGGCGAGCAGTACTTC
>TRBJ2-4|NA|NA|TRBV29-1
CSVEGGLAKNIQYF
TGCAGCGTTGAAGGAGGACTAGCCAAAAACATTCAGTACTTC
>TRBJ2-5|TRBD2|NA|TRBV10-3
CAISPGLAGGGQETQYF
TGTGCCATCAGCCCGGGACTAGCGGGAGGGGGCCAAGAGACCCAGTACTTC
>TRBJ2-7|NA|NA|TRBV10-3
CAISESTYGGRAYEQYF
TGTGCCATCAGCGAATCTACTTATGGCGGGCGCGCCTACGAGCAGTACTTC
>TRBJ2-7|NA|NA|TRBV7-9
CASLGGEKTYEQYF
TGTGCCTCCCTGGGGGGAGAAAAGACCTACGAGCAGTACTTC
>TRBJ2-3|NA|NA|TRBV27
CASSLVNTDTQYF
TGTGCCAGCAGTTTAGTCAACACAGATACGCAGTATTTT
>TRBJ1-5|NA|NA|TRBV27
CASSLTQGFNQPQHF
TGTGCCAGCAGCCTCACACAGGGCTTCAATCAGCCCCAGCATTTT
>TRBJ2-1|NA|NA|TRBV2
CASRDLEEQFF
TGTGCCAGCAGAGATTTAGAAGAGCAGTTCTTC
>TRBJ1-1|TRBD1|NA|TRBV28
CASRPQGFGNTEAFF
TGTGCCAGCAGGCCACAGGGGTTCGGGAACACTGAAGCTTTCTTT
>TRBJ1-3|NA|NA|TRBV2
CALGGTSGNTIYF
TGTGCCCTCGGTGGGACCTCTGGAAACACCATATATTTT
>TRBJ2-7|NA|NA|TRBV2
CASSIGDAGYEQYF
TGTGCCAGCAGTATCGGGGACGCCGGCTACGAGCAGTACTTC
>TRBJ2-3|TRBD1|NA|TRBV28
CASSLRQGADTDTQYF
TGTGCCAGCAGTTTACGGCAGGGGGCAGACACAGATACGCAGTATTTT
>TRBJ1-1|NA|NA|TRBV11-1
CASSLRWRDTEAFF
TGTGCCAGCAGCTTGCGATGGAGGGACACTGAAGCTTTCTTT
>TRBJ2-5|NA|NA|TRBV29-1
CSVSMYQETQYF
TGCAGCGTCTCGATGTACCAAGAGACCCAGTACTTC
>TRBJ2-2|NA|NA|TRBV11-2
CASSLAGTVSSGELFF
TGTGCCAGCAGCTTAGCCGGGACTGTCAGCTCCGGGGAGCTGTTTTTT
>TRBJ1-2|NA|NA|TRBV6-1
CASRLYYGYTF
TGTGCCAGCAGGCTGTACTATGGCTACACCTTC
>TRBJ2-5|NA|NA|TRBV28
CASSTPIRQPYQETQYF
TGTGCCAGCAGTACCCCTATTCGACAGCCGTACCAAGAGACCCAGTACTTC
>TRBJ2-7|NA|NA|TRBV7-6
CASSLVRSSYEQYF
TGTGCCAGCAGCTTAGTGCGGTCCTCCTACGAGCAGTACTTC
>TRBJ2-1|NA|NA|TRBV11-2
CASSTEGGPQNEQFF
TGTGCCAGCAGCACCGAGGGGGGACCGCAAAATGAGCAGTTCTTC
>TRBJ2-1|NA|NA|TRBV4-2
CASSQDLADVSYNEQFF
TGTGCCAGCAGCCAAGACTTAGCGGACGTCTCCTACAATGAGCAGTTCTTC
>TRBJ2-7|NA|once|TRBV10-3
CAISVSSAEQYF
TGTGCCATCAGTGTTTCTAGCGCCGAGCAGTACTTC
>TRBJ1-3|NA|NA|TRBV4-1
CASSQRRAANPDSGNTIYF
TGCGCCAGCAGCCAACGCAGGGCCGCGAACCCTGACTCTGGAAACACCATATATTTT
>TRBJ2-1|TRBD1|NA|TRBV5-1
CASSLFQGAYNEQFF
TGCGCCAGCAGCTTGTTTCAGGGGGCCTACAATGAGCAGTTCTTC
>TRBJ1-6|NA|NA|TRBV7-9
CASSLVVRLPHNSPLHF
TGTGCCAGCAGCTTAGTTGTCAGGCTTCCTCATAATTCACCCCTCCACTTT
>TRBJ2-7|NA|NA|TRBV4-1
CASSQAFAGRTYEQYF
TGCGCCAGCAGCCAAGCTTTCGCGGGGAGGACCTACGAGCAGTACTTC
>TRBJ2-7|NA|NA|TRBV6-6
CASSYATGVYEQYF
TGTGCCAGCAGTTACGCGACGGGAGTATACGAGCAGTACTTC
>TRBJ2-7|NA|NA|TRBV5-1
CASSLVGDSEQYF
TGCGCCAGCAGCTTGGTCGGGGACTCCGAGCAGTACTTC
>TRBJ2-2|NA|NA|TRBV6-1
CASSVRAGELFF
TGTGCCAGCAGTGTCAGAGCCGGGGAGCTGTTTTTT
>TRBJ2-7|TRBD1|NA|TRBV30
CAWARTGVGEQYF
TGTGCCTGGGCCAGGACAGGAGTGGGGGAGCAGTACTTC
>TRBJ1-6|TRBD1|NA|TRBV4-1
CASSHDRGGSYNSPLHF
TGCGCCAGCAGCCATGACAGGGGAGGATCTTATAATTCACCCCTCCACTTT
>TRBJ2-2|NA|NA|TRBV5-1
CASSLDPSGELFF
TGCGCCAGCAGCCTGGATCCCTCCGGGGAGCTGTTTTTT
>TRBJ2-7|NA|NA|TRBV19
CASSVGRSSYEQYF
TGTGCCAGTAGTGTGGGACGGAGCTCCTACGAGCAGTACTTC
>TRBJ2-1|TRBD1|NA|TRBV19
CASSITGTGVDNEQFF
TGTGCCAGTAGTATAACCGGGACAGGGGTAGACAATGAGCAGTTCTTC
>TRBJ2-7|TRBD2|NA|TRBV5-1
CASSDGGTSVAYEQYF
TGCGCCAGCAGTGATGGGGGGACTAGCGTCGCCTACGAGCAGTACTTC
>TRBJ2-1|TRBD1|NA|TRBV28
CASSGQGFNANEQFF
TGTGCCAGCAGTGGACAGGGATTTAATGCTAATGAGCAGTTCTTC
>TRBJ2-2|NA|NA|TRBV29-1
CSVVSPTNTGELFF
TGCAGCGTTGTGTCTCCTACGAACACCGGGGAGCTGTTTTTT
>TRBJ2-3|NA|NA|TRBV4-1
CASSQVGSTDTQYF
TGCGCCAGCAGCCAGGTCGGGTCTACAGATACGCAGTATTTT
>TRBJ2-7|NA|NA|TRBV7-2
CASSPPSGDEQYF
TGTGCCAGCAGCCCCCCCTCCGGGGACGAGCAGTACTTC
>TRBJ2-1|NA|NA|TRBV28
CASSLRGTLYNEQFF
TGTGCCAGCAGTTTAAGGGGGACCCTTTACAATGAGCAGTTCTTC
>TRBJ2-7|NA|NA|TRBV18
CASSPSRSSYEQYF
TGTGCCAGCTCACCAAGCAGAAGCTCCTACGAGCAGTACTTC
>TRBJ2-1|NA|NA|TRBV5-1
CASSAGAYNEQFF
TGCGCCAGCAGCGCCGGAGCTTACAATGAGCAGTTCTTC
>TRBJ2-1|NA|NA|TRBV19
CASSMGLSNEQFF
TGTGCCAGTAGTATGGGACTCTCCAATGAGCAGTTCTTC
>TRBJ2-2|TRBD1|NA|TRBV19
CASSTQGARVGELFF
TGTGCCAGTAGTACACAGGGGGCGAGGGTCGGGGAGCTGTTTTTT
>TRBJ2-6|NA|NA|TRBV5-3
CARSLGTEGVSGANVLTF
TGTGCCAGAAGCTTGGGGACCGAGGGGGTATCCGGGGCCAACGTCCTGACTTTC
>TRBJ2-2|TRBD2|NA|TRBV19
CASSSPGLAGVNTGELFF
TGTGCCAGTAGTTCGCCGGGACTAGCGGGGGTAAACACCGGGGAGCTGTTTTTT
>TRBJ2-1|TRBD2|NA|TRBV19
CASSITLGLASGHYNEQFF
TGTGCCAGTAGTATAACCCTGGGACTGGCTAGCGGACACTACAATGAGCAGTTCTTC
>TRBJ1-6|TRBD1|NA|TRBV7-9
CASSLHQGVNSPLHF
TGTGCCAGCAGCCTACATCAGGGGGTTAATTCACCCCTCCACTTT
>TRBJ2-5|NA|NA|TRBV7-9
CASTRGPGEQYF
TGTGCCAGCACGAGGGGCCCGGGGGAGCAGTACTTC
>TRBJ2-1|TRBD2|NA|TRBV19
CASSGLAGVQGYNEQFF
TGTGCCAGTAGCGGACTAGCGGGAGTTCAGGGCTACAATGAGCAGTTCTTC
>TRBJ2-2|NA|NA|TRBV9
CASSVGGTGELFF
TGTGCCAGCAGCGTAGGGGGTACCGGGGAGCTGTTTTTT
>TRBJ2-2|TRBD2|NA|TRBV11-2
CASSLGTSGRNTGELFF
TGTGCCAGCAGCTTAGGGACTAGCGGGAGGAACACCGGGGAGCTGTTTTTT
>TRBJ2-2|TRBD2|NA|TRBV5-1
CASSLVLAGGFGELFF
TGCGCCAGCAGCTTAGTACTAGCGGGAGGTTTCGGGGAGCTGTTTTTT
>TRBJ1-2|NA|NA|TRBV7-3
CASSFDGRGYTF
TGTGCCAGCAGCTTCGACGGTCGGGGCTACACCTTC
>TRBJ2-1|NA|NA|TRBV9
CASSVAGVAQHHNEQFF
TGTGCCAGCAGCGTCGCCGGTGTGGCACAACATCACAATGAGCAGTTCTTC
>TRBJ2-3|NA|NA|TRBV4-1
CASSLHYSQGTDTQYF
TGCGCCAGCAGCCTCCACTATAGCCAAGGCACAGATACGCAGTATTTT
>TRBJ2-3|NA|NA|TRBV7-8
CASSLPRGGGGSTDTQYF
TGTGCCAGCAGCTTACCCCGGGGTGGAGGGGGGAGCACAGATACGCAGTATTTT